Below, one T cell receptor beta chain is given with its context. Its antigen is unidentified. There are 16 residues in the CDR3. Germline V gene sequence: CDR1 SGHDN, CDR2 FVKESK. V lost 3 bases and J lost 3; bases outside the gene matches: 7. The sample originates from a study of shared clonotypes between healthy human individuals. Whole-study results and caveats: Memory subsets generally showed lower estimated richness than naive subsets.

The assay used deep level. Using immunoSEQ multiplex PCR, the repertoire was profiled, and TCRdb retains in-frame clones only, with some absent. The sample carries roughly 760,000 clones, roughly 70% recorded once. The TCR was taken from a woman aged 25 to 45 in good health. The material sequenced was memory CD4+ T cells sorted from blood. Regarding subset: CD45RA-negative fraction. J is TRBJ2-5 and V is TRBV14, with 10 bases fitting TRBD2. The CDR3 nucleotides are TGTGCCAGCAGCCATAAAAGACTAGCGGGTAAAGAGACCCAGTACTTC. Residues: CASSHKRLAGKETQYF.